This TCR beta chain was sequenced during a study of Tregs in tolerant kidney transplant recipients. Regarding this clone: Its specificity is unknown. Sequencing ends 3 residues short of the CDR3 end; the germline J gene provides the rest.

V trimming: 9 bases; J trimming: 5 bases; junction bases outside the gene matches: 6. This CDR3 comprises 13 residues. CDR1 is LGHNT and CDR2 is FRNRAP in the germline V gene. Related graft donors supplied nonmyeloablative bone marrow transplants, and mixed chimerism was transient. Unstimulated regulatory T cells (CD4+CD25+CD127-), CD4+CD25- non-regulatory cells, CD4 and CD8 cells were FACS-sorted from thawed PBMCs. Libraries were prepared by immunoSEQ multiplex PCR; TCRdb keeps only in-frame clonotypes and omits some of them. Its table records 25,000 or so clones. Broader study findings: Donor-specific Treg expansion exceeded global Treg expansion in tolerant patients, suggesting antigen drive.

This clonotype was sampled from a human patient who received a combined kidney and bone marrow transplant. Part of the T cell pool may stem from the graft donor. Sample: CD4+ T cells from blood (PBMCs), taken 6 months after the transplant. J is TRBJ1-5 and V is TRBV12-5; 8 bases map to TRBD1. The sequenced CDR3 bases are TGTGCTAGCGCGGGACAGGTGGATCAGCCC. Protein sequence: CASAGQVDQP. The CDR3 as a whole reads CASAGQVDQPQHF.